The 28 T cell receptor beta chains in this list originate from one sample, sequenced in a study of T cells after yellow fever vaccination (dated by TCRdb to the late 2010s). The meaning of the sample's treatment or condition label: live attenuated yellow fever vaccine strain. The library was obtained by 5' RACE. The instrument was an Illumina NovaSeq 6000. TCRdb trimmed the raw reads at Q25, called clones with MiXCR and kept productive beta chains. A single entry per CDR3 protein holds the most common genes and DNA from its merged rows. The sample table records around 320,000 distinct CDR3 sequences; less than 9.5% of these occur just once. The top ten clones comprise about 3.7% of the sample. The sample here was CD4+ T cells sorted from PBMCs, taken 5 days after the yellow fever booster vaccination. These receptors came from a man aged 18 to 29 who received the YFV17D yellow fever vaccine.

This clonotype was observed a few times. CDR3 bases: TGTGCCAGCGGACATAGGGCAGATACGCAGTATTTT. Protein product: CASGHRADTQYF. V and J are TRBV6-2 or TRBV6-3 and TRBJ2-3; tentative D call: TRBD1 (5 bases). V lost 8 bases, J lost 4 bases, and 10 bases lay in between. The germline V gene encodes CDR1 MNHEY and CDR2 SVGEGT. The length of the CDR3 is 12 residues.

In this sample, this clonotype turned up many times. DNA of the CDR3: TGTGCCAGCAGCCAAGCTACAGGGGGCTATGGCTACACCTTC. This translates into CASSQATGGYGYTF. This chain uses TRBV3-1 with TRBJ1-2; TRBD1 aligns across 8 bases. The CDR3 has 14 residues. The ends lost 1 base at V and 4 bases at J; junction bases unmatched: 2. Germline CDR1 reads LGHDT; CDR2 reads YNNKEL (reference sequence).

V gene TRBV6-6 combines with J gene TRBJ2-7; 7 bases are a match to TRBD1. There are 14 residues in the CDR3. Germline trimming cut 0 bases from V and 5 bases from J; bases unmatched to any gene: 4. CDR1 is MNHNY and CDR2 is SVGAGI in the germline V gene (reference sequence). The CDR3 DNA reads TGTGCCAGCAGTTACTCGACAGGGTACCACGAGCAGTACGTC. It codes for CASSYSTGYHEQYV.

This clonotype was seen at least ten times. This chain connects TRBV5-1 to TRBJ1-2; possible D gene TRBD1, 6 bases. Germline V gene data show CDR1 as SGHRS and CDR2 as YFSETQ. V was pared by 4 bases and J by 5 bases, with 18 bases between. The CDR3 has 15 residues. The CDR3 here is CASSEGHGEDYGYTF. CDR3 sequence (DNA): TGCGCCAGCAGCGAGGGACACGGGGAGGATTATGGCTACACCTTC.

This clonotype appeared a few times. V gene TRBV5-1 combines with J gene TRBJ1-1; D is uncertain. Germline CDR1 is SGHRS and CDR2 is YFSETQ. The CDR3 runs 13 residues. V was clipped by 4 bases and J by 3 bases, with 10 bases between them. CDR3 sequence reads: CASSTRVDTEAFF. DNA of the CDR3: TGCGCCAGCAGCACTAGGGTGGACACTGAAGCTTTCTTT. The full variable domain, completed using reference TRBV5-1 and TRBJ1-1, is KAGVTQTPRYLIKTRGQQVTLSCSPISGHRSVSWYQQTPGQGLQFLFEYFSETQRNKGNFPGRFSGRQFSNSRSEMNVSTLELGDSALYLCASSTRVDTEAFFGQGTRLTVV.

This clonotype was detected many times. The CDR3 region is CASSQEGAAAFF. DNA for the CDR3: TGTGCCAGCAGCCAAGAGGGCGCCGCGGCTTTCTTT. The genes are TRBV3-1 and TRBJ1-1, with unresolved D. The V and J ends lost 0 bases and 11 bases respectively, with 10 bases between them. Germline CDR1 is LGHDT and CDR2 is YNNKEL (reference sequence). This CDR3 is built from 12 residues.

This clonotype showed up just a few times. This rearrangement joins TRBV20-1 to TRBJ2-5; 12 bases line up with TRBD2. V lost 8 bases to trimming and J lost 9 bases; unmatched junction nucleotides: 13. The CDR3 covers 14 residues. Germline V gene sequence: CDR1 DFQATT, CDR2 SNEGSKA (reference sequence). CDR3 loop: CSSQLAGGRGAQYF. CDR3 sequence (DNA): TGCAGTTCACAACTAGCGGGGGGCCGTGGGGCCCAGTACTTC.

The count of this clonotype is one. This rearrangement joins TRBV12-3 or TRBV12-4 to TRBJ2-5; 7 positions agree with TRBD2. Trimming removed 6 bases from V and 7 bases from J; junction bases left unmatched: 8. There are 13 residues in the CDR3. The CDR3 sequence: CASSRLAEGTQYF. CDR3 DNA: TGTGCCAGCAGCCGGCTAGCGGAAGGGACCCAGTACTTC.

The chain links TRBV20-1 to TRBJ2-7; 13 bases align to TRBD2. CDR3 length equals 15 residues. In germline, CDR1 is DFQATT, CDR2 SNEGSKA (reference sequence). V lost 0 bases, J lost 2 bases, and 1 base stayed unmatched. The CDR3 sequence is CSAREGTSGAYEQYF. CDR3 sequence (DNA): TGCAGTGCTAGAGAGGGGACTAGCGGGGCCTACGAGCAGTACTTC.

The J gene is TRBJ1-5, the V gene TRBV4-1; 8 bases map to TRBD1. The V segment lost 0 bases and the J segment 2 bases; nucleotides outside the gene matches: 6. CDR1 MGHRA and CDR2 YSYEKL come from the germline V gene. This CDR3 region has 17 residues. The CDR3 DNA reads TGCGCCAGCAGCCAAGATTTGTTGGACAGGGGCAATCAGCCCCAGCATTTT. It encodes CASSQDLLDRGNQPQHF.

This clonotype was counted between two and nine times. The chain recombines TRBV12-3 or TRBV12-4 with TRBJ1-1, with D possibly TRBD1 on 5 matching bases. V was shortened by 5 bases and J by 0 bases, with 13 bases between the two germline ends. The CDR3 contains 15 residues. CDR3 sequence reads: CASSTLGGLNTEAFF. CDR3 coding DNA: TGTGCCAGCAGTACCCTGGGGGGTCTGAACACTGAAGCTTTCTTT.

This clonotype has only a few counts. V is TRBV20-1 and J is TRBJ1-5, with no clear D. CDR1 and CDR2 from the germline V gene are DFQATT and SNEGSKA (reference sequence). This CDR3 is 13 amino acids long. V was cut by 3 bases and J by 0 bases, with 6 bases left in between. CDR3 sequence: CSASGNSNQPQHF. The CDR3 DNA sequence: TGCAGTGCTAGTGGGAATAGCAATCAGCCCCAGCATTTT.

This clonotype showed up just a few times. The chain combines TRBV21-1 with TRBJ2-3; the listed D gene, TRBD2, was not tested against the DNA. TRBV21-1 is marked as a pseudogene. The CDR3 is made up of 12 amino acids. The CDR3 region has the DNA TGTGCCAGCAGACTGGAGGGGGATACGCAGTATTTT. Translated: CASRLEGDTQYF.

This chain links TRBV21-1 with TRBJ2-7; the table gives TRBD2 as D, unverified against the DNA. TRBV21-1 is a listed pseudogene. The CDR3 is 19 residues long. The chain's CDR3 is CASSANAGTSGESSYEQYF. CDR3 in DNA: TGTGCCAGCAGCGCCAATGCGGGGACTAGCGGGGAAAGCTCCTACGAGCAGTACTTC.

This clonotype was seen more than once but under ten times. The chain uses TRBV18 and TRBJ1-1, with a possible D match to TRBD1 (5 bases). CDR1 KGHSH and CDR2 LQKENI come from the germline V gene. V shed 3 bases and J shed 10 bases, with 15 bases lying between them. This CDR3 is 13 amino acids long. DNA of the CDR3: TGTGCCAGCTCACCGGGGACCTACGCGGGAGCTTTCTTT. This translates into CASSPGTYAGAFF.

This clonotype was counted only a few times. A clone one base away is much larger, so this may be a read error. The rearrangement links TRBV7-2 to TRBJ2-3; unclear D gene. Trimming took 3 bases from V and 3 from J, leaving 4 bases between them. This CDR3 is built from 12 residues. CDR1 and CDR2 from the germline V gene are SGHTA and FQGNSA. In DNA form, the CDR3 reads TGTGCCAGCAGCTTTATGACAGATACGCAGTATTTT. Protein product: CASSFMTDTQYF.

The chain employs TRBV20-1 and TRBJ2-5, with 14 bases fitting TRBD2. With 5 bases clipped from V and 4 bases from J, the junction kept 6 bases outside the gene matches. The CDR3 has 15 amino acids. The germline gives CDR1 DFQATT, CDR2 SNEGSKA (reference sequence). The CDR3 loop is CSARIGTSGGETQYF. The CDR3 DNA follows: TGCAGTGCTCGGATAGGGACTAGCGGGGGAGAGACCCAGTACTTC.

There are a few counts of this clonotype. This chain connects TRBV4-1 to TRBJ2-1; TRBD2 agrees at 10 bases. The CDR3 is 19 residues long. The ends lost 4 bases at V and 2 bases at J; junction bases unmatched: 14. Germline-derived CDR1 and CDR2 are MGHRA and YSYEKL. CDR3 in amino acids: CASSPLPGSGGTTYNEQFF. DNA of the CDR3: TGCGCCAGCAGCCCCCTCCCGGGTAGCGGGGGGACTACCTACAATGAGCAGTTCTTC.

This clonotype occurred a few times. V and J are TRBV7-2 and TRBJ2-3; the match to TRBD2 covers 11 bases. Germline CDR1 and CDR2: SGHTA and FQGNSA. The CDR3 contains 16 residues. J gave up 2 bases and V 5 bases, and 6 bases lay outside the gene matches. CDR3 sequence (DNA): TGTGCCAGCAGCGCCCTGGGACTAGCGGACACAGATACGCAGTATTTT. Translation gives CASSALGLADTDTQYF. Looking up the rest from reference TRBV7-2 and TRBJ2-3 gives the full variable domain: GAGVSQSPSNKVTEKGKDVELRCDPISGHTALYWYRQSLGQGLEFLIYFQGNSAPDKSGLPSDRFSAERTGGSVSTLTIQRTQQEDSAVYLCASSALGLADTDTQYFGPGTRLTVL.

This chain links TRBV7-9 with TRBJ2-2, with 10 bases aligning to TRBD1. The CDR3 length is 16 residues. Looked up from germline, CDR1 is SEHNR and CDR2 is FQNEAQ (reference sequence). The J segment lost 7 bases and the V segment lost 4 bases, leaving 9 bases of the junction unmatched. CDR3 in amino acids: CASSSSGQGSGGELFF. CDR3 in DNA: TGTGCCAGCAGCTCCTCGGGACAGGGGAGTGGCGGGGAGCTGTTTTTT.

This clonotype was recorded at least ten times. The rearrangement joins TRBV3-1 to TRBJ2-7, with D possibly matching TRBD2 (5 bases). Germline V CDR1 and CDR2: LGHDT, YNNKEL (reference sequence). V dropped 1 base and J dropped 4 bases, with 14 bases sitting between them. This CDR3 has 15 residues. The CDR3 DNA follows: TGTGCCAGCAGCCAAGGGATTGGTTCGGGATACGAGCAGTACTTC. This sequence encodes CASSQGIGSGYEQYF.

CDR3: CAISEPPLRNTIYF. CDR3 nucleotide sequence: TGTGCCATCAGTGAGCCCCCGCTTAGAAACACCATATATTTT. V gene TRBV10-3 combines with J gene TRBJ1-3; D not certain. This CDR3 contains 14 residues. Trimming pared 2 bases from V and 5 bases from J, leaving 10 bases between. The germline V gene has CDR1 ENHRY and CDR2 SYGVKD.

This clonotype has more than one count but fewer than ten. The gene calls are TRBV18 and TRBJ2-2, with a tentative D call TRBD1 (5 bases). Germline loops: CDR1 KGHSH, CDR2 LQKENI. CDR3 length: 15 residues. V lost 8 bases to trimming and J lost 3 bases, with 16 bases between them. Here the CDR3 reads CASQKGPLDTGELFF. The CDR3 region has the DNA TGTGCCAGCCAAAAGGGGCCTTTGGACACCGGGGAGCTGTTTTTT.

This chain connects TRBV11-2 to TRBJ2-7; 10 bases are a match to TRBD1. The length of the CDR3 is 16 residues. Looked up from germline, CDR1 is SGHAT and CDR2 is FQNNGV. The junction had 8 bases not matched to a gene; V was cut back by 4 bases and J by 2 bases. The CDR3 is CASSSTGGRSTYEQYF. CDR3 DNA: TGTGCCAGCAGCTCGACAGGGGGCCGCAGTACCTACGAGCAGTACTTC.

This clonotype was picked up many times. This sequence joins TRBV2 and TRBJ1-5; tentative D call: TRBD1 (5 bases). This CDR3 has 14 residues. Germline-derived CDR1 and CDR2 are SNHLY and FYNNEI. Between the trimmed V and J ends, which lost 2 bases and 4 bases, there was a span of 9 bases. CDR3 DNA: TGTGCCAGCAGTGAACTGGCAGGGAATCAGCCCCAGCATTTT. It is translated as CASSELAGNQPQHF.

The table lists this clonotype with a few counts. The chain combines TRBV20-1 with TRBJ1-2; maybe TRBD1 (5 bases). The CDR3 loop spans 12 amino acids. Per germline, CDR1 DFQATT and CDR2 SNEGSKA (reference sequence). The V gene lost 2 bases and the J gene lost 4 bases, with 8 bases spanning the gap. CDR3 amino acids: CSARSGSYGYTF. For the CDR3, the DNA is TGCAGTGCTAGATCAGGGTCCTATGGCTACACCTTC.

This clonotype turned up a few times. The chain joins TRBV10-1 to TRBJ1-6; no clear D. Germline V gives CDR1 WNHNN, CDR2 SYGVQD (reference sequence). This CDR3 contains 14 residues. The germline V and J ends were trimmed by 0 bases and 5 bases, with 5 bases remaining between them. CDR3 sequence: CASSESGNNSPLHF. CDR3 in DNA: TGCGCCAGCAGTGAGTCAGGAAATAATTCACCCCTCCACTTT.

The sample holds a few counts of this clonotype. This CDR3 reads CASSHDGQGNQPQHF. CDR3 sequence (DNA): TGTGCCAGCAGCCATGACGGACAGGGGAATCAGCCCCAGCATTTT. This rearrangement joins TRBV4-2 to TRBJ1-5; 9 bases agree with TRBD1. Trimming took 3 bases from V and 4 from J; bases not matched to a gene: 4. CDR1 and CDR2 (germline): LGHNA, YNFKEQ. The CDR3 is 15 residues long.